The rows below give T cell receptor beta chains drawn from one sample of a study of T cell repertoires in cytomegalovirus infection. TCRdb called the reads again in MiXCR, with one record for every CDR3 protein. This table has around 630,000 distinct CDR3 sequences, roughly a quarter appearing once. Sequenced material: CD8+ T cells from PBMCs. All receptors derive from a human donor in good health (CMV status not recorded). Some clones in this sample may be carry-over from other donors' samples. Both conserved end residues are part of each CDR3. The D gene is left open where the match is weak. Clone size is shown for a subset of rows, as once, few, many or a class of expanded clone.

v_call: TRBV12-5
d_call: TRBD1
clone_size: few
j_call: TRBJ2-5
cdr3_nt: TGTGCTAGTGGTACCTCCTCAGGGGGCCGAGAGACCCAGTACTTC
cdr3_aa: CASGTSSGGRETQYF

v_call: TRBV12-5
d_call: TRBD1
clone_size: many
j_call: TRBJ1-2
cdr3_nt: TGTGCTAGTGCCCACCCCAGCGGGACAGGGACTCGCGGCTACACCTTC
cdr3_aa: CASAHPSGTGTRGYTF

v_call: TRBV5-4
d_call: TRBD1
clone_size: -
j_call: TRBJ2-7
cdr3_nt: TGTGCCAGCCTGTGGGGGGACAGGGTATTCTCCTACGAGCAGTACTTC
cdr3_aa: CASLWGDRVFSYEQYF

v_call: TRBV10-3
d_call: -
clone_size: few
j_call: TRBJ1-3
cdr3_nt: TGTGCCATCAGTGACGAAGTTTACAGGGACTTGGACGGAAACACCATATATTTT
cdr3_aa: CAISDEVYRDLDGNTIYF

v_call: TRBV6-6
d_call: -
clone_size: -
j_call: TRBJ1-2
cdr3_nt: TGTGCCAGCAGTTACTCTGAGGGGACTGTCTATGGCTACACCTTC
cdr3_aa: CASSYSEGTVYGYTF

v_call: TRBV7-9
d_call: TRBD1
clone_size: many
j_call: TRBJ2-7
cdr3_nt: TGTGCCAGCAGCTCCAGGCACTACAGGGGTGAATACTACGAGCAGTACTTC
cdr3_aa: CASSSRHYRGEYYEQYF

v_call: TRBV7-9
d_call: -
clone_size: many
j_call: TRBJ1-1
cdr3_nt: TGTGCCAGCAGCTTTCCAGGGGTCACTGAAGCTTTCTTT
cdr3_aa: CASSFPGVTEAFF

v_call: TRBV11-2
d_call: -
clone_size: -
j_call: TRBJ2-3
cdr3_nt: TGTGCCAGCAGCTTACGCCTGAGCACAGATACGCAGTATTTT
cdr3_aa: CASSLRLSTDTQYF

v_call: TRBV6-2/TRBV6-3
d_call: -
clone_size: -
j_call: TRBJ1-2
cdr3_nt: TGTGCCAGCACTGATCCGGGTGGGGATGATGGCTACACCTTC
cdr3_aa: CASTDPGGDDGYTF

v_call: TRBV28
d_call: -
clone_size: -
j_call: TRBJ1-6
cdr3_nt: TGTGCCAGCAGCCCCCTCAGGGTAGGATCACCCCTCCACTTT
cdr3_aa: CASSPLRVGSPLHF

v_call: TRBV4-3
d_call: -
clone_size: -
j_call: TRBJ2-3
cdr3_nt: TGCGCCAGCAGCCAAGAGGTGGCCAGACTAAACACAGATACGCAGTATTTT
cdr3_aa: CASSQEVARLNTDTQYF

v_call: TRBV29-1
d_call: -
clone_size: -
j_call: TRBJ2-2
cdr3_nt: TGCAGCTATACTTTGCGGAGGGAGCTGTTTTTT
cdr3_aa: CSYTLRRELFF

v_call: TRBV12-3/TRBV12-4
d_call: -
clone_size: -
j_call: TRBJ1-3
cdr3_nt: TGTGTCAGCACTCCCACAGGGCGAGGAAACACTATATATTTT
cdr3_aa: CVSTPTGRGNTIYF

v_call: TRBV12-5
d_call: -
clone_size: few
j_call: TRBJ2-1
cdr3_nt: TGTGCTAGTGGTTTGTCGGGGAATGAGCAGTTCTTC
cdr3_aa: CASGLSGNEQFF

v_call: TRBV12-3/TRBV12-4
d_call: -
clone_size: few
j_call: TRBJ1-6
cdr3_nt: TGTGCCAGCAGTTTGAAACGGGAAAATTCACCCCTCCACTTT
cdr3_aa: CASSLKRENSPLHF

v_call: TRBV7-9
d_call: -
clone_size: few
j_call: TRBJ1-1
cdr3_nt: TGTGCCAGCAGCTTAGCGTGGACGGGATCGACTTTCTTT
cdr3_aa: CASSLAWTGSTFF